These T cell receptor beta chains were read from a single sample in a study of T cells in Graves' hyperthyroidism and ophthalmopathy. Each CDR3 protein gets one entry after TCRdb re-called the multiplex PCR reads with MiXCR. The sample holds 400,000 to 500,000 distinct CDR3 sequences, about 13% seen once. Source material: blood. The receptors were sampled from a woman aged 18-35 years with Graves' hyperthyroidism. Both conserved end residues are part of each CDR3. A D gene is named only where the DNA matches it firmly. Expanded clones get a size class; other rows say once, few or many, or leave the size out.

>TRBJ2-7|TRBV20-1|-|-
TGCAGTGCTAGTCGTAGTGCTTACGGCAACAGGGTACCCTACGAGCAGTACTTC
CSASRSAYGNRVPYEQYF
>TRBJ1-5|TRBV19|-|-
TGTGCCAGTAGTATAGAGCACACCGGGGGACATCAGCCCCAGCATTTT
CASSIEHTGGHQPQHF
>TRBJ1-6|TRBV2|-|many
TGTGCCAGCAGTGAAAACAGGGAAACTTCACCCCTCCACTTT
CASSENRETSPLHF
>TRBJ2-7|TRBV7-9|-|many
TGTGCCAGCAGCTTAATCGAAGACAGTGCCTACGAGCAGTACTTC
CASSLIEDSAYEQYF
>TRBJ1-4|TRBV3-1|-|few
TGTGCCAGCAGCCAAGCCAGCGTTAATGAAAAACTGTTTTTT
CASSQASVNEKLFF
>TRBJ1-1|TRBV2|TRBD1|many
TGTGCCAGCAGTGGGGAAGGGGGCGGCACTGAAGCTTTCTTT
CASSGEGGGTEAFF
>TRBJ2-7|TRBV20-1|-|many
TGCAGTGCTAGAGATGAGGGACATTCCTACGAGCAGTACTTC
CSARDEGHSYEQYF
>TRBJ1-1|TRBV7-3|-|few
TGTGCCAGCAGCTCCCAGGGATCGGGGGACACTGAAGCTTTCTTT
CASSSQGSGDTEAFF
>TRBJ2-1|TRBV7-2|TRBD2|many
TGTGCCAGCAGCTTAGATCCTAGCGGGAGTGGCAATGAGCAGTTCTTC
CASSLDPSGSGNEQFF
>TRBJ2-2|TRBV4-2|-|-
TGTGCCAGCAGCCAAGAGGGATCAGCCGGGGAGCTGTTTTTT
CASSQEGSAGELFF
>TRBJ1-2|TRBV6-1|TRBD1|few
TGTGCCAGCAGCCGCCTATCTAGGGGGCCAGAGGGGTATTACACCTTC
CASSRLSRGPEGYYTF
>TRBJ2-7|TRBV5-1|TRBD2|many
TGCGCCAGCAGCCCTGGCACGGGGGGGGAAGGCGAGCAGTACTTC
CASSPGTGGEGEQYF
>TRBJ2-7|TRBV11-2|-|many
TGTGCCAGCAGCATGTTACCCGGGGAGCAGTACTTC
CASSMLPGEQYF
>TRBJ1-3|TRBV20-1|-|-
TGCAGTGCTAGCTCGTGGGAGTCCGGAAACACCATATATTTT
CSASSWESGNTIYF
>TRBJ1-1|TRBV4-3|-|many
TGCGCCAGCAGCCAAGATCTTACGAACACTGAAGCTTTCTTT
CASSQDLTNTEAFF
>TRBJ2-1|TRBV5-1|-|many
TGCGCCAGCAGCTTGGTTCCCCTTCCTTCGGGCCACAATGAGCAGTTCTTC
CASSLVPLPSGHNEQFF
>TRBJ2-2|TRBV6-1|-|-
TGTGCCAGCATGGCAGGGCACGGGGAGCTGTTTTTT
CASMAGHGELFF
>TRBJ2-1|TRBV7-9|-|many
TGTGCCAGCAGCTTAGTAGGCGGGACCGGGATCGATGAGCAGTTCTTC
CASSLVGGTGIDEQFF
>TRBJ1-6|TRBV11-2|-|-
TGTGCCAGCAGCTTTGGTTCAGCGGGTTTCAATTCACCCCTCCACTTT
CASSFGSAGFNSPLHF
>TRBJ2-5|TRBV19|TRBD1|few
TGTGCTAGTAGTATGGGGACAGGCCAAGAGACCCAGTACTTC
CASSMGTGQETQYF
>TRBJ2-1|TRBV24-1|TRBD2|-
TGTGCCACCAGTGATCCCACCCGCAGCGGGGCATCCTACAATGAGCAGTTCTTC
CATSDPTRSGASYNEQFF
>TRBJ2-1|TRBV18|-|many
TGTGCCAGCTCACGGTCCGGGACAAATGAGCAGTTCTTC
CASSRSGTNEQFF
>TRBJ1-2|TRBV9|-|many
TGTGCCAGCAGCGTACCGGCAGGGGATGGGGACTATGGCTACACCTTC
CASSVPAGDGDYGYTF
>TRBJ1-2|TRBV11-2|-|many
TGTGCCAGCAGCCGCTCCGGGACTGCGGACACACATGGCTACACCTTC
CASSRSGTADTHGYTF
>TRBJ1-2|TRBV5-1|TRBD1|-
TGCGCCAGCAGCTACCTAGGGACAGCCAACTATGGCTACACCTTC
CASSYLGTANYGYTF
>TRBJ2-7|TRBV6-5|TRBD1|many
TGTGCCAGCAGTTACTTGGGACAGGGGGCAGGCGAGCAGTACTTC
CASSYLGQGAGEQYF
>TRBJ2-3|TRBV2|TRBD2|many
TGTGCCAGCAGGGCAATAGCGGGAGCTCCTACAGATACGCAGTATTTT
CASRAIAGAPTDTQYF
>TRBJ2-7|TRBV18|TRBD1|few
TGTGCCAGCTCACCGATAACCGAGGACAGGAAGAACTACGAGCAGTACTTC
CASSPITEDRKNYEQYF
>TRBJ2-1|TRBV11-1|TRBD1|many
TGTGCCAGCAGCTTGGGACAGGTGGTTTACAATGAGCAGTTCTTC
CASSLGQVVYNEQFF
>TRBJ2-7|TRBV7-9|-|many
TGTGCCAGCACCATCCACTTGGGCGGCTCCTACGAGCAGTACTTC
CASTIHLGGSYEQYF
>TRBJ2-6|TRBV2|-|many
TGTGCCAGCACAGGGGCTGGGGCCAACGTCCTGACTTTC
CASTGAGANVLTF
>TRBJ2-1|TRBV6-1|TRBD2|many
TGTGCCAGCACCGACGGCTCAGCGGGAGGGTATGAGCAGTTCTTC
CASTDGSAGGYEQFF
>TRBJ2-7|TRBV6-1|-|few
TGTGCCAGCGTGGCAGCCTACGAGCAGTACTTC
CASVAAYEQYF
>TRBJ2-7|TRBV20-1|-|few
TGCAGTGCTAGAGAGGGGACCTACGAGCAGTACTTC
CSAREGTYEQYF
>TRBJ2-7|TRBV3-1|TRBD2|many
TGTGCCAGCAGCGGAGGGACTAGCGGGATCTACGAGCAGTACTTC
CASSGGTSGIYEQYF
>TRBJ1-2|TRBV19|-|-
TGTGCCAGTACCTCAAGCTATGGCTACACCTTC
CASTSSYGYTF
>TRBJ2-7|TRBV27|-|many
TGTGCCAGCAGTAGCTCACCTTACGAGCAGTACTTC
CASSSSPYEQYF
>TRBJ2-5|TRBV29-1|-|many
TGCAGCCTCCAGGTGGGGACGTTAGAGACCCAGTACTTC
CSLQVGTLETQYF
>TRBJ2-7|TRBV3-1|-|few
TGTGCCAGCAGCCAGTCAGCTATTTCCTACGAGCAGTACTTC
CASSQSAISYEQYF